This T cell receptor (beta chain) comes out of a study of cytomegalovirus exposure and HLA in healthy donors. Amplification used 60 Vbeta primers and 13 Jbeta primers. The assay was immunoSEQ multiplex PCR, and TCRdb's table has in-frame clones only and misses some. In the table there are under 200,000 clones, around 68% of which are singletons. Losses at the gene ends were 3 bases for V and 5 bases for J; bases not matched to a gene: 7. CDR3 length: 16 amino acids. Germline V gene data show CDR1 as LNHDA and CDR2 as SQIVND (reference sequence). The sample was PBMCs. The chain employs TRBV19 and TRBJ2-3, with TRBD2 matching 11 bases. The source is a man aged 50 to 60 in good health and CMV-seronegative. The CDR3 protein is CASSMDSGGVLDTQYF. CDR3 in DNA: TGTGCCAGTAGTATGGATAGCGGGGGGGTATTAGATACGCAGTATTTT.